The 8 T cell receptor beta chains given below trace back to one sample, sequenced in a study of human T cells and chemical hapten exposure. Each CDR3 protein is one row after TCRdb ran MiXCR on the RACE reads. Altogether some 94,000 distinct CDR3 sequences are present, roughly 12% being singletons, with the ten largest covering over 2%. Time point given: patch test 1, 2 weeks after DPC sensitization. Treatment of the sample: therapeutic diphenylcyclopropenone sensitization with weekly scalp DPC. The source material was whole blood, sampled in connection with sensitization to the hapten diphenylcyclopropenone (DPC). These receptors all stem from a woman aged 40 to 50 with alopecia areata. Some clones in this sample may be carry-over from other donors' samples.

This clonotype has a handful of counts. This chain connects TRBV7-2 to TRBJ2-7; 10 bases fit TRBD2. Trimming at V came to 5 bases and at J to 6 bases, leaving 7 bases not matched to a gene. CDR3 size: 14 residues. Germline V gives CDR1 SGHTA, CDR2 FQGNSA. This CDR3 is CASSELAGVSEQYF. CDR3 coding DNA: TGTGCCAGCAGCGAGCTAGCGGGAGTCTCCGAGCAGTACTTC.

This clonotype has just a few counts. This chain links TRBV7-2 with TRBJ2-1; D gene unclear. Trimming removed 2 bases from V and 9 bases from J, with 5 bases in between. CDR3 length equals 11 residues. Germline values: CDR1 SGHTA, CDR2 FQGNSA. The CDR3 here is CASSLFGEQFF. The CDR3 DNA reads TGTGCCAGCAGCTTATTCGGTGAGCAGTTCTTC.

The rearrangement links TRBV7-9 to TRBJ2-7, with D perhaps TRBD2 (6 bases). The V gene's germline CDR1 is SEHNR and CDR2 FQNEAQ (reference sequence). This CDR3 is built from 15 residues. The V and J ends lost 1 base and 0 bases respectively, with 10 bases between them. CDR3 amino acids: CASSLDRGGSYEQYF. CDR3 nucleotides: TGTGCCAGCAGCTTAGACCGGGGAGGCTCCTACGAGCAGTACTTC.

In its sample, this clonotype was seen many times. The chain carries TRBV29-1 and TRBJ1-2, with D unresolved. V lost 0 bases and J lost 4, with 6 bases in between. Germline CDR1 SQVTM, CDR2 ANQGSEA. This CDR3 comprises 12 residues. CDR3 bases: TGCAGCGTTGAAGATCCCAGCTATGGCTACACCTTC. It yields the protein CSVEDPSYGYTF.

The chain employs TRBV2 and TRBJ1-1; 7 positions match TRBD1. Germline-derived CDR1 and CDR2 are SNHLY and FYNNEI. The CDR3 has 12 residues. With 11 bases clipped from V and 4 bases from J, the junction kept 7 bases outside the gene matches. The CDR3, as DNA: TGTGCCTCCAGGGGGTTCGGCACTGAAGCTTTCTTT. This sequence encodes CASRGFGTEAFF.

The table lists this clonotype with a few counts. V gene TRBV11-2 combines with J gene TRBJ2-1, with TRBD2 identical over 7 bases. The CDR3 is 15 amino acids. J was trimmed by 5 bases and V by 4 bases; bases with no gene match: 8. Germline CDR1 reads SGHAT; CDR2 reads FQNNGV. CDR3 sequence: CASSSGRFGNNEQFF. CDR3 in DNA: TGTGCCAGCAGCTCCGGGAGGTTCGGGAACAATGAGCAGTTCTTC.

In this sample, this clonotype turned up many times. This chain joins TRBV12-3 or TRBV12-4 and TRBJ1-1, with D possibly matching TRBD1 (5 bases). V was cut by 8 bases and J by 2 bases, with 12 bases left in between. The CDR3 has 13 residues. The DNA of the CDR3 is TGTGCCAGCGTACAGGTCCCCAACACTGAAGCTTTCTTT. Translated: CASVQVPNTEAFF.

This clonotype was seen only a few times. CDR3 in DNA: TGTGCCAGCAGTTACTCACTAGCGGGCTCCTACGAGCAGTACTTC. It codes for CASSYSLAGSYEQYF. This chain connects TRBV6-5 to TRBJ2-7; 9 bases align to TRBD2. The CDR3 has 15 residues. Germline values: CDR1 MNHEY, CDR2 SVGAGI. The junction had 0 bases not matched to a gene; V was cut back by 0 bases and J by 0 bases.